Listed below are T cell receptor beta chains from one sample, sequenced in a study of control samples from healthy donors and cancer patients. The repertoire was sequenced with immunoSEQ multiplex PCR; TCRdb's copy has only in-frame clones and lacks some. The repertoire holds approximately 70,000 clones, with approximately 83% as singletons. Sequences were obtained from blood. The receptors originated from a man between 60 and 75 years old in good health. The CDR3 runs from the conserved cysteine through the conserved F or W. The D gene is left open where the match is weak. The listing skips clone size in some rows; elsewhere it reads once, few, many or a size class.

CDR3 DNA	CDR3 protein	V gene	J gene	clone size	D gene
TGTGCCAGCCGGACTAGCGGAGTTCCCTACGAGCAGTACTTC	CASRTSGVPYEQYF	TRBV6-6	TRBJ2-7	NA	TRBD2
TGTGCCAGCAGCTTACTTTACAATGAGCAGTTCTTC	CASSLLYNEQFF	TRBV7-2	TRBJ2-1	once	NA
TGTGCCAGCAGGAGACAGGGGGTCGGGGAGCTGTTTTTT	CASRRQGVGELFF	TRBV2	TRBJ2-2	NA	TRBD1
TGTGCCAGTAGTATAGATCTAGGGCTATACAATGAGCAGTTCTTC	CASSIDLGLYNEQFF	TRBV19	TRBJ2-1	once	NA
TGTGCCAGCAGCCGGCCCCACGGGACAGGGGACACTGAAGCTTTCTTT	CASSRPHGTGDTEAFF	TRBV28	TRBJ1-1	NA	TRBD1
TGTGCCAGCAGCTCCGGGGCGTACGAGCAGTACTTC	CASSSGAYEQYF	TRBV7-2	TRBJ2-7	NA	NA
TGTGCCAGCAGTTACTCTCGGGATCACTATGGCTACACCTTC	CASSYSRDHYGYTF	TRBV6-5	TRBJ1-2	NA	NA
TGTGCCACCAGCAGAGTCTCACTAGCGCGCTCCTACGAGCAGTACTTC	CATSRVSLARSYEQYF	TRBV15	TRBJ2-7	many	TRBD2
TGTGCCAGCAGCCTCGTCGCGGGAGGGCCGGTAGCGTCCTACAATGAGCAGTTCTTC	CASSLVAGGPVASYNEQFF	TRBV7-2	TRBJ2-1	NA	TRBD2
TGTGCCAGCAGCTTAGTCGCGGGGACAGCGAACACTGAAGCTTTCTTT	CASSLVAGTANTEAFF	TRBV7-6	TRBJ1-1	NA	TRBD1
TGTGCCAGTAGTATGATATTTGGAGGGCCGGGACAAGAGACCCAGTACTTC	CASSMIFGGPGQETQYF	TRBV19	TRBJ2-5	NA	NA
TGTGCCAGCTCACGGGGACAGGGAATGAACGACGAGCAGTACTTC	CASSRGQGMNDEQYF	TRBV18	TRBJ2-7	NA	TRBD1
TGTGCCAGCAGCTCCCCTGGTGAAAAACTGTTTTTT	CASSSPGEKLFF	TRBV6-5	TRBJ1-4	NA	NA
TGTGCCAGCAGTTACCGGGAGACCCAGTACTTC	CASSYRETQYF	TRBV6-5	TRBJ2-5	NA	NA